This TCR beta chain was sequenced in a study of identical twins. As regards this clonotype: No antigen is known for it.

The trim removed 4 bases at V and 6 bases at J, leaving 4 bases unmatched. Germline CDR1 and CDR2: SQVTM and ANQGSEA. This CDR3 has 12 residues. Study-wide results and limits: A lower insertion count was a feature of abundant cord blood beta clonotypes, with no such feature in memory repertoires. Beta out-of-frame sequences displayed a weaker excess of sharing between twins.

The cDNA had a unique molecular identifier and a template-switch universal primer site. MiXCR, run by TCRdb on the 5' RACE reads, gives a single entry per CDR3 protein. This table holds 400,000 to 600,000 distinct CDR3 sequences, more than 20% found once. This sample was shared with a second study, whose subject was yellow fever vaccine responses in identical twins.

Source material: CD4+ T cells sorted from blood. This receptor was taken from a young woman in good health. The chain combines TRBV29-1 with TRBJ1-1, with TRBD1 identical over 8 bases. The CDR3 DNA is TGCAGCGTTGTTGGCAGGGGGCCTGAAGCTTTCTTT. This gives the protein CSVVGRGPEAFF. Drawing the rest from reference TRBV29-1 and TRBJ1-1, the complete variable domain is SAVISQKPSRDICQRGTSLTIQCQVDSQVTMMFWYRQQPGQSLTLIATANQGSEATYESGFVIDKFPISRPNLTFSTLTVSNMSPEDSSIYLCSVVGRGPEAFFGQGTRLTVV.